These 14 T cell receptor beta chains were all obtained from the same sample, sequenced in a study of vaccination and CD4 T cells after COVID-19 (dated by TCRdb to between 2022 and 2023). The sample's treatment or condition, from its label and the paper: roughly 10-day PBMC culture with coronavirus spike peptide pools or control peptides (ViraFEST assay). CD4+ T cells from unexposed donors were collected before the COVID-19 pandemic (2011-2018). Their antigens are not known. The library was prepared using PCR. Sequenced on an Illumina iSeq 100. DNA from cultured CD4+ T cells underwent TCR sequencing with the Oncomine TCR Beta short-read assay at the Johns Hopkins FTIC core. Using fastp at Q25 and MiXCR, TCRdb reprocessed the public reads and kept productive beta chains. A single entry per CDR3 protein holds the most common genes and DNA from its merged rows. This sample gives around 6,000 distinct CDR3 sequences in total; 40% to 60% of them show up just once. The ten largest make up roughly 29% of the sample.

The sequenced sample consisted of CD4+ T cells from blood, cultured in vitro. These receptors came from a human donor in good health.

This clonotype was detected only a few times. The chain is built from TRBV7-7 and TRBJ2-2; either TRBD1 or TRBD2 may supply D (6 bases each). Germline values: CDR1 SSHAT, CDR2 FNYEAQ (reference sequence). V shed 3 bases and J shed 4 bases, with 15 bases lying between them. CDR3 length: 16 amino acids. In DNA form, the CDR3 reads TGTGCCAGCAGCTTGACGGGGGCGTTAGGCACCGGGGAGCTGTTTTTT. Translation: CASSLTGALGTGELFF.

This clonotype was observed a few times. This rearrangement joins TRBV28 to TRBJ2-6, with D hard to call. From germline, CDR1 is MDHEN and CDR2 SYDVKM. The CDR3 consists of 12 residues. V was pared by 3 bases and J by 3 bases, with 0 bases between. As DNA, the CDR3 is TGTGCCAGCAGTTTTGGGGCCAACGTCCTGACTTTC. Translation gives CASSFGANVLTF.

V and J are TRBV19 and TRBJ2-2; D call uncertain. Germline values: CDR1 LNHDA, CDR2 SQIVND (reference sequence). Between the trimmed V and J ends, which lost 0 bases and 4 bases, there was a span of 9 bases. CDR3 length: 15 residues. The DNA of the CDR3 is TGTGCCAGTAGTATAGATGAGGTGGCCACCGGGGAGCTGTTTTTT. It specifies CASSIDEVATGELFF.

CDR3 DNA: TGTGCCAGCAGCCAGCCCATCAGGGGGCGTAGGGAGACCCAGTACTTC. Encoded protein: CASSQPIRGRRETQYF. The chain carries TRBV14 and TRBJ2-5; TRBD1 matches at 8 bases. V shed 3 bases, J shed 5 bases, and the junction held 11 bases outside the gene matches. The CDR3 spans 16 residues. Per germline, CDR1 SGHDN and CDR2 FVKESK. Complete variable domain (other parts from reference TRBV14 and TRBJ2-5): EAGVTQFPSHSVIEKGQTVTLRCDPISGHDNLYWYRRVMGKEIKFLLHFVKESKQDESGMPNNRFLAERTGGTYSTLKVQPAELEDSGVYFCASSQPIRGRRETQYFGPGTRLLVL.

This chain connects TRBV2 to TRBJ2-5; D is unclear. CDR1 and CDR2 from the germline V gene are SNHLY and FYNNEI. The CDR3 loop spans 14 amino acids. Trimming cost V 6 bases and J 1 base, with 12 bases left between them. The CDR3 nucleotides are TGTGCCAGCAGCCAACCTCGTAGCCAAGAGACCCAGTACTTC. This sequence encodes CASSQPRSQETQYF.

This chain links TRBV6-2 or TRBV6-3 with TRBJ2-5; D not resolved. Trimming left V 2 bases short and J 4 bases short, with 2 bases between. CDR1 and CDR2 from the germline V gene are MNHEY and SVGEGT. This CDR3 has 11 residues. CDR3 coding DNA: TGTGCCAGCAGTTACGGAGAGACCCAGTACTTC. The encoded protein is CASSYGETQYF.

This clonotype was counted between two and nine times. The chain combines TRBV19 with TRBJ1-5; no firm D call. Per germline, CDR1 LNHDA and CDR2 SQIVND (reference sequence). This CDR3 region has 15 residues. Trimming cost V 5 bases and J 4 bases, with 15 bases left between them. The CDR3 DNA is TGTGCCAGTAGTGGACTAAACGCGGGAAATCAGCCCCAGCATTTT. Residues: CASSGLNAGNQPQHF. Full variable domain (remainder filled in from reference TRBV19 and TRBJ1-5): DGGITQSPKYLFRKEGQNVTLSCEQNLNHDAMYWYRQDPGQGLRLIYYSQIVNDFQKGDIAEGYSVSREKKESFPLTVTSAQKNPTAFYLCASSGLNAGNQPQHFGDGTRLSIL.

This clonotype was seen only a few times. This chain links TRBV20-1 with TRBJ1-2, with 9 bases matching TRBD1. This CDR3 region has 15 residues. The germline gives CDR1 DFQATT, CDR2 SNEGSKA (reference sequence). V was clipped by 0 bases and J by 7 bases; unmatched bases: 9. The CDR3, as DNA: TGCAGTGCTAGAGATGCGGGACAGGGAACTGGTGGCTACACCTTC. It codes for CSARDAGQGTGGYTF.

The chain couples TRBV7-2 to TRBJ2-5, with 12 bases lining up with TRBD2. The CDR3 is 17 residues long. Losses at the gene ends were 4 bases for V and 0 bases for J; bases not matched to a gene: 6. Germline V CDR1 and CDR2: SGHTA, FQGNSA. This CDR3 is CASSSGLAGINQETQYF. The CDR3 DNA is TGTGCCAGCAGCTCCGGACTAGCGGGGATCAACCAAGAGACCCAGTACTTC.

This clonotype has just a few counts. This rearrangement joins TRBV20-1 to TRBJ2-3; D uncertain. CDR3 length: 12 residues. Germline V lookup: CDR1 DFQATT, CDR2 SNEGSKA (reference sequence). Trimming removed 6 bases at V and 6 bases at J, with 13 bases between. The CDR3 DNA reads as TGCAGTGCCTCACAGCATTCTGATACGCAGTATTTT. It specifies CSASQHSDTQYF.

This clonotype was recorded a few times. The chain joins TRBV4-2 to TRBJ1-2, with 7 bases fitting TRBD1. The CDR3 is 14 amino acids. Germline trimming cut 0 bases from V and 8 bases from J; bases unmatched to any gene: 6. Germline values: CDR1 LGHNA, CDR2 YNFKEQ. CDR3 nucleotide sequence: TGTGCCAGCAGCCAAGAGGTCGACAGGGTCGGCTACACCTTC. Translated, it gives CASSQEVDRVGYTF.

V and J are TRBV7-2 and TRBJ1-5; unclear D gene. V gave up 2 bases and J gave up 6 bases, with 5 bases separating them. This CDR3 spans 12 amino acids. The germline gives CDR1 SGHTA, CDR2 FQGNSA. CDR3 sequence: CASSLLAQPQHF. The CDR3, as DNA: TGTGCCAGCAGCTTACTGGCTCAGCCCCAGCATTTT.

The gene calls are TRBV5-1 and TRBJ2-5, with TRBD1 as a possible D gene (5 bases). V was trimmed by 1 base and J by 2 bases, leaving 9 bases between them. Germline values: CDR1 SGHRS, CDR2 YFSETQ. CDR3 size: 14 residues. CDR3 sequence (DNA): TGCGCCAGCAGCTTGACAGGTCCGCAAGAGACCCAGTACTTC. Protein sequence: CASSLTGPQETQYF.

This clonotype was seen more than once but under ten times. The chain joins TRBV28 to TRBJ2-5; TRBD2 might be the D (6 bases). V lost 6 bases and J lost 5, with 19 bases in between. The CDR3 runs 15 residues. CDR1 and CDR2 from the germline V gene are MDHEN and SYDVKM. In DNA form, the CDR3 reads TGTGCCAGCAGGCGCGGAGGGGTCTCAATGGAGACCCAGTACTTC. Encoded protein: CASRRGGVSMETQYF.